This entry lists 25 T cell receptor beta chains sequenced from one sample in a study of monozygotic twins with inflammatory bowel disease. TCRdb reprocessed the 5' RACE reads and keeps a single row for each CDR3 protein, giving no DNA. The sample includes 140,000 to 150,000 distinct CDR3 sequences. Source material: blood. Every receptor here comes from a human donor with ulcerative colitis or Crohn's disease, or a healthy co-twin of an affected twin (not recorded which).

This chain connects TRBV30 to TRBJ1-5. The CDR3 has 13 residues. Germline V CDR1 and CDR2: GTSNPN, SVGIG (reference sequence). CDR3 sequence: CAWSPLGNQPQHF.

The V and J genes are TRBV19 and TRBJ2-7. Germline V gene lookup returns CDR1 LNHDA and CDR2 SQIVND (reference sequence). This CDR3 region has 14 residues. The CDR3 here is CASSIDVPSYEQYF.

The chain links TRBV20-1 to TRBJ2-7; TCRdb picks TRBD2, but there is no DNA to check that call. The CDR3 is made up of 15 amino acids. CDR1 is DFQATT, CDR2 SNEGSKA, per germline (reference sequence). The CDR3: CSALDYRDSPYEQYF.

The chain employs TRBV27 and TRBJ2-7; the D gene TCRdb calls, TRBD2, cannot be checked with no DNA. Germline assignment: CDR1 MNHEY and CDR2 SMNVEV (reference sequence). The CDR3 totals 15 residues. CDR3 amino acids: CASIPRGGGAYEQYF.

This rearrangement joins TRBV28 to TRBJ1-1. Germline V gene sequence: CDR1 MDHEN, CDR2 SYDVKM. This CDR3 spans 14 amino acids. CDR3 amino acids: CAGKSRLLNTEAFF.

V and J are TRBV6-6 and TRBJ1-1; absent DNA, TCRdb's TRBD1 call cannot be checked. CDR1 MNHNY and CDR2 SVGAGI come from the germline V gene (reference sequence). The CDR3 length is 13 residues. CDR3 protein: CASSQWGGGEAFF.

CDR3 protein: CASSFGQALHF. The chain is built from TRBV28 and TRBJ1-6. CDR1 and CDR2 from the germline V gene are MDHEN and SYDVKM. CDR3 size: 11 residues.

This chain joins TRBV28 and TRBJ2-3; without DNA, the TCRdb call of TRBD2 cannot be checked. Germline V CDR1 and CDR2: MDHEN, SYDVKM. This CDR3 region has 16 residues. CDR3 protein: CASRRPGLSRTDTQYF.

The gene calls are TRBV10-3 and TRBJ2-3; checking the TCRdb D call of TRBD2 is not possible without DNA. CDR1 and CDR2 (germline): ENHRY, SYGVKD. The CDR3 totals 16 residues. CDR3: CAISRGLAGGGDTQYF.

The chain carries TRBV7-9 and TRBJ2-5; TCRdb's assignment of TRBD1 cannot be checked, as there is no DNA. Germline CDR1 SEHNR, CDR2 FQNEAQ (reference sequence). CDR3 length: 11 residues. This CDR3 reads CASKGQRTQYF. Full variable domain (missing parts from reference TRBV7-9 and TRBJ2-5): DTGVSQNPRHKITKRGQNVTFRCDPISEHNRLYWYRQTLGQGPEFLTYFQNEAQLEKSRLLSDRFSAERPKGSFSTLEIQRTEQGDSAMYLCASKGQRTQYFGPGTRLLVL.

V usage is TRBV19 and J usage is TRBJ2-2; TCRdb selects TRBD2, and the lack of DNA leaves this call unchecked. The CDR3 covers 15 residues. CDR1 is LNHDA, CDR2 SQIVND, per germline (reference sequence). The CDR3 is CASSRQGGGTGELFF.

CDR3 in amino acids: CATWSGGTYEQYF. The rearrangement links TRBV10-2 to TRBJ2-7; TCRdb calls TRBD2, which cannot be checked without DNA. CDR1 is WSHSY and CDR2 is SAAADI in the germline V gene. There are 13 residues in the CDR3.

The gene calls are TRBV20-1 and TRBJ2-1; TCRdb selects TRBD2, and the lack of DNA leaves this call unchecked. The CDR3 runs 14 residues. The germline CDR1 and CDR2 sequences are DFQATT and SNEGSKA (reference sequence). The CDR3 sequence is CSPSGALSYNEQFF.

The chain couples TRBV2 to TRBJ2-1; TCRdb proposes TRBD2, but this gene call is untestable without DNA. Germline V gene lookup returns CDR1 SNHLY and CDR2 FYNNEI. CDR3 length equals 13 residues. CDR3 amino acids: CATLLAGVNEQFF.

The rearrangement joins TRBV20-1 to TRBJ1-4. The CDR3 covers 12 residues. Germline V gene lookup returns CDR1 DFQATT and CDR2 SNEGSKA (reference sequence). CDR3: CSAWGANEKLFF.

The V gene is TRBV19, the J gene TRBJ1-5; the TCRdb call, TRBD1, lacks DNA for checking. The length of the CDR3 is 15 residues. The germline gives CDR1 LNHDA, CDR2 SQIVND (reference sequence). The CDR3 reads CASSIGRQGNQPQHF.

This chain connects TRBV7-9 to TRBJ2-7; no DNA is available, so the TRBD1 call from TCRdb remains unchecked. This CDR3 has 12 residues. Germline V gene lookup returns CDR1 SEHNR and CDR2 FQNEAQ (reference sequence). This CDR3 is CASSRQGYEQYF.

V is TRBV20-1 and J is TRBJ2-3. Per the germline V gene, CDR1 is DFQATT and CDR2 is SNEGSKA (reference sequence). The CDR3 extends over 14 amino acids. CDR3 amino acids: CSALLEASTDTQYF.

The chain combines TRBV7-6 with TRBJ2-7. This CDR3 spans 14 amino acids. CDR1 SGHVS and CDR2 FNYEAQ come from the germline V gene. The CDR3 spells CASSLADSSYEQYF.

The V gene is TRBV6-2 or TRBV6-3, the J gene TRBJ2-1; checking the TCRdb D call of TRBD1 is not possible without DNA. This CDR3 spans 15 amino acids. Germline V lookup: CDR1 MNHEY, CDR2 SVGEGT. The CDR3 reads CASSYRQGGYNEQLF.

The chain is built from TRBV5-1 and TRBJ2-7; there is no DNA to check the TCRdb D call of TRBD1. The CDR3 runs to 15 residues. The germline gives CDR1 SGHRS, CDR2 YFSETQ. This CDR3 is CASSLTGASLGEQYF. Complete variable domain (other parts from reference TRBV5-1 and TRBJ2-7): KAGVTQTPRYLIKTRGQQVTLSCSPISGHRSVSWYQQTPGQGLQFLFEYFSETQRNKGNFPGRFSGRQFSNSRSEMNVSTLELGDSALYLCASSLTGASLGEQYFGPGTRLTVT.

This chain's CDR3 is CASSHDRGSNSPLHF. The chain couples TRBV5-4 to TRBJ1-6; absent DNA, TCRdb's TRBD1 call cannot be checked. This CDR3 is 15 amino acids long. Germline CDR1 is SGHNT and CDR2 is YYREEE (reference sequence).

This chain links TRBV7-9 with TRBJ1-2. The germline CDR1 and CDR2 sequences are SEHNR and FQNEAQ (reference sequence). The CDR3 sequence is 14 residues long. CDR3 sequence: CASSRDGDRSGYTF.

The chain is built from TRBV5-1 and TRBJ1-2; TCRdb returns TRBD1, unconfirmable since there is no DNA. Germline CDR1 is SGHRS and CDR2 is YFSETQ. This CDR3 is 15 amino acids long. CDR3 loop: CASSLGTGENYSYTF. Combining the CDR3 with reference TRBV5-1 and TRBJ1-2 gives the whole variable domain KAGVTQTPRYLIKTRGQQVTLSCSPISGHRSVSWYQQTPGQGLQFLFEYFSETQRNKGNFPGRFSGRQFSNSRSEMNVSTLELGDSALYLCASSLGTGENYSYTFGSGTRLTVV.

This rearrangement joins TRBV25-1 to TRBJ2-1; absent DNA, TCRdb's TRBD2 call cannot be checked. This CDR3 is built from 17 residues. Germline loops: CDR1 MGHDK, CDR2 SYGVNS. The CDR3 sequence is CASSDPSGAGGPREQFF.